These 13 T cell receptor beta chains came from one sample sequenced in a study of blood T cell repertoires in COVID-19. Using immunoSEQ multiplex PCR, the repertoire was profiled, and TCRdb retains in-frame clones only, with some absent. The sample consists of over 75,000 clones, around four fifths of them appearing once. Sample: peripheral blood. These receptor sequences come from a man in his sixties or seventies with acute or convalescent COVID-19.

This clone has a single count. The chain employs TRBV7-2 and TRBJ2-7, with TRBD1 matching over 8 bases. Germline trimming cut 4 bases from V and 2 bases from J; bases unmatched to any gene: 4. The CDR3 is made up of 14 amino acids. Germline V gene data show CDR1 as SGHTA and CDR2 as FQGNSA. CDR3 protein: CASSSGTGPYEQYV. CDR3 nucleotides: TGTGCCAGCAGCTCCGGGACAGGCCCCTACGAGCAGTACGTC.

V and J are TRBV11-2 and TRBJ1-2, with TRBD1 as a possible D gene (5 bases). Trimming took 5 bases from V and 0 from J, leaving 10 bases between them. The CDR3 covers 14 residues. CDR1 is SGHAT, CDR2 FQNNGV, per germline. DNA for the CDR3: TGTGCCAGCAGCAGGGCGGACACTAACTATGGCTACACCTTC. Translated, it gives CASSRADTNYGYTF.

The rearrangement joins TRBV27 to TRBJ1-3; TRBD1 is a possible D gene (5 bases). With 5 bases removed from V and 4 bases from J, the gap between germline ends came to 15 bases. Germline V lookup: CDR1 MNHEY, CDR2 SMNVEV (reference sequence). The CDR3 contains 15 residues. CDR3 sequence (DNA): TGTGCCAGCAGTCCGTCTGGGGCGCCAGGAAACACCATATATTTT. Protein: CASSPSGAPGNTIYF.

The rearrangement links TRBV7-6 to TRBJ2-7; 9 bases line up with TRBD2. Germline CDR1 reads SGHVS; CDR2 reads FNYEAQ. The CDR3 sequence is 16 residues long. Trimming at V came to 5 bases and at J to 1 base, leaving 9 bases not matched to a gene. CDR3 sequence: CASSPLASGGSYEQYF. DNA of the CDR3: TGTGCCAGCAGCCCACTTGCGAGCGGGGGGTCCTACGAGCAGTACTTC. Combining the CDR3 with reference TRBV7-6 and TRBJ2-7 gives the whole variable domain GAGVSQSPRYKVTKRGQDVALRCDPISGHVSLYWYRQALGQGPEFLTYFNYEAQQDKSGLPNDRFSAERPEGSISTLTIQRTEQRDSAMYRCASSPLASGGSYEQYFGPGTRLTVT.

This chain's CDR3 is CASSMDSPSYYGYTF. CDR3 sequence (DNA): TGTGCCAGCAGCATGGACAGTCCTTCATACTATGGCTACACCTTC. The chain employs TRBV9 and TRBJ1-2, with a possible D match to TRBD1 (6 bases). The V end was cut by 4 bases, the J end by 3 bases, with 16 bases between. The germline gives CDR1 SGDLS, CDR2 YYNGEE. The CDR3 contains 15 residues.

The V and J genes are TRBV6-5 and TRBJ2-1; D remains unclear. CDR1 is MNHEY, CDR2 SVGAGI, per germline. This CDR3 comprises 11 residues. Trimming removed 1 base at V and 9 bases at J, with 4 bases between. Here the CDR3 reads CASSYFGEQFF. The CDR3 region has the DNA TGTGCCAGCAGTTACTTCGGTGAGCAGTTCTTC.

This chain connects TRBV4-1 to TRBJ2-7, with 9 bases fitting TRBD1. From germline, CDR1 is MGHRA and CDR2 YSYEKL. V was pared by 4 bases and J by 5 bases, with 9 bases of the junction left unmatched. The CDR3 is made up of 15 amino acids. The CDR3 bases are TGCGCCAGCAGCCCCCGGGGGACAGGGAATAACGAGCAGTACTTC. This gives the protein CASSPRGTGNNEQYF.

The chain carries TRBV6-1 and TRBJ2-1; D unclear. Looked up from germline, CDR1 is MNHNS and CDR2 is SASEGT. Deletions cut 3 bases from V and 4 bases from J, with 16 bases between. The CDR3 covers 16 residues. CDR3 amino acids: CASSDGQARYYNEQFF. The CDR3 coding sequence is TGTGCCAGCAGTGACGGCCAGGCCAGATATTACAATGAGCAGTTCTTC.

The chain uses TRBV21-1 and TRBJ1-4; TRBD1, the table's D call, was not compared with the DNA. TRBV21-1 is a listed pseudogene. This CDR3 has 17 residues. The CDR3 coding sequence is TGTGCCAGCAGCACAACTAGGTACAGGGGTGAGAATGAAAAACTGTTTTTT. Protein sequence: CASSTTRYRGENEKLFF.

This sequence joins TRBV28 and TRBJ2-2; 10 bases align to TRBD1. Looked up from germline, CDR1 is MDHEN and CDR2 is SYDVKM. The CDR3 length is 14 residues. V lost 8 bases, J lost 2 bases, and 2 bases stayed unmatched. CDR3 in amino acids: CASLTGGNTGELFF. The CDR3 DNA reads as TGTGCCAGCCTGACAGGGGGCAACACCGGGGAGCTGTTTTTT.

The CDR3 DNA is TGTGCCAGCAGTTACAGGGAAAAAGGCACTGAAGCTTTCTTT. It yields the protein CASSYREKGTEAFF. The chain recombines TRBV14 with TRBJ1-1, with D possibly being TRBD1 (6 bases). CDR3 length: 14 residues. Germline CDR1 and CDR2: SGHDN and FVKESK. Trimming stripped 6 bases from V and 4 bases from J, with 15 bases between. The full variable domain, its missing parts supplied by reference TRBV14 and TRBJ1-1, is EAGVTQFPSHSVIEKGQTVTLRCDPISGHDNLYWYRRVMGKEIKFLLHFVKESKQDESGMPNNRFLAERTGGTYSTLKVQPAELEDSGVYFCASSYREKGTEAFFGQGTRLTVV.

The CDR3 DNA reads as TGTGCCAGTCAGGCGGGGGCGTCCACAGATACGCAGTATTTT. This gives the protein CASQAGASTDTQYF. J is TRBJ2-3 and V is TRBV27, with TRBD2 as a possible D gene (7 bases). This CDR3 spans 14 amino acids. The ends were cut back, 9 bases at V and 2 bases at J, with 15 bases in the middle. Germline V gene data show CDR1 as MNHEY and CDR2 as SMNVEV (reference sequence).

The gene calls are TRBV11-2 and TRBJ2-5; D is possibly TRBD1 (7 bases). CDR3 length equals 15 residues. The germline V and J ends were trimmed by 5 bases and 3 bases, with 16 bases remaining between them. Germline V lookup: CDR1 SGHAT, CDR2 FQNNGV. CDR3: CASSPGGTDEETQYF. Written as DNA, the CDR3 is TGTGCCAGCAGCCCAGGGGGGACGGACGAAGAGACCCAGTACTTC.